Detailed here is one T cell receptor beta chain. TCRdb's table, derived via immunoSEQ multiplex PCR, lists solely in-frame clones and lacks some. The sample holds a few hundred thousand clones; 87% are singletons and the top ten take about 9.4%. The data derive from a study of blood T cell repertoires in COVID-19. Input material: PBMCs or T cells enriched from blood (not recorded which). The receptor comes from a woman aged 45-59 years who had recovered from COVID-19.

The CDR3 here is CASAPGANNSGANVLTF. CDR3 in DNA: TGTGCTAGTGCTCCAGGGGCGAACAACTCTGGGGCCAACGTCCTGACTTTC. The chain has TRBV12-5 and TRBJ2-6, with a weak D call TRBD1 (6 bases). Deletions cut 7 bases from V and 0 bases from J, with 16 bases between. This CDR3 contains 17 residues. Germline CDR1 is LGHNT and CDR2 is FRNRAP.